The present T cell receptor beta chain was sequenced within a study of blood T cells in healthy people across ages. Overall study findings and caveats: Lack of knowledge of donor CMV status possibly confounded expanded clonotype changes.

This CDR3 spans 14 amino acids. After removal of 6 bases from V and 11 bases from J, the junction contained 11 bases not matched to a gene. Germline V gene lookup returns CDR1 SGHRS and CDR2 YFSETQ. A second PCR of 7 to 11 cycles used a sample-barcoded 5' primer and a J-beta primer mix. Using its own MiXCR run on the 5' RACE reads, TCRdb lists one record per CDR3 protein. The sample yields approximately 790,000 distinct CDR3 sequences, 62% seen once. Of note for this clonotype: Its antigen is as yet unknown.

Material: blood. The receptor comes from a young man in good health. The chain uses TRBV5-1 and TRBJ2-5; TRBD1 matches 12 bases. The CDR3 loop is CASTPGTGGLVQYF. The CDR3 DNA is TGCGCCAGCACCCCTGGGACAGGGGGCTTAGTGCAGTACTTC.